Each of the 12 T cell receptor beta chains below was sequenced from the same sample in a study of regulatory T cells in long-lasting Graves disease. TCR beta libraries were built with iRepertoire HTBI primers and Arm-PCR of CDR3 regions. TCRdb re-analysed the multiplex PCR reads in MiXCR, keeping a single row per CDR3 protein. The table has roughly 400,000 distinct CDR3 sequences, more than 20% seen once. Noted time point: persistent/refractory GD, antithyroid drugs over 5 years with positive TRAb. The TCR library was prepared using RNA isolated from PBMCs. The sample in question was peripheral blood mononuclear cells (PBMCs), obtained when the disease was refractory, from a patient treated with antithyroid drugs. The receptors come from a female donor with Graves disease.

V and J are TRBV27 and TRBJ1-2; tentatively, D is TRBD1 (5 bases). CDR1 and CDR2 (germline): MNHEY, SMNVEV (reference sequence). V was pared by 5 bases and J by 4 bases, with 14 bases between. The CDR3 extends over 14 amino acids. The CDR3 DNA sequence: TGTGCCAGCAGTCACTCCGGGACCGCCTATGGCTACACCTTC. It yields the protein CASSHSGTAYGYTF.

The CDR3 here is CASSEYPDTRTQYF. The DNA of the CDR3 is TGTGCCAGCAGTGAATACCCGGATACGCGGACCCAGTACTTC. The gene calls are TRBV25-1 and TRBJ2-5; D is ambiguous. This CDR3 region has 14 residues. The ends were cut back, 0 bases at V and 7 bases at J, with 12 bases in the middle. CDR1 MGHDK and CDR2 SYGVNS come from the germline V gene.

The chain joins TRBV20-1 to TRBJ1-6; D call uncertain. The CDR3 is 13 amino acids. V was clipped by 4 bases and J by 6 bases, with 10 bases between them. CDR1 and CDR2 from the germline V gene are DFQATT and SNEGSKA (reference sequence). CDR3 DNA: TGCAGTGCTATCGAGGGTGGTAATTCACCCCTCCACTTT. This translates into CSAIEGGNSPLHF.

The table lists this clonotype with a few counts. The J gene is TRBJ1-1, the V gene TRBV7-6, with unresolved D. The CDR3 sequence is 14 residues long. CDR1 is SGHVS, CDR2 FNYEAQ, per germline. Between the trimmed V and J ends, which lost 1 base and 4 bases, there was a span of 10 bases. CDR3 in DNA: TGTGCCAGCAGCTTAGGATTGAGGTTCACTGAAGCTTTCTTT. It yields the protein CASSLGLRFTEAFF.

This clonotype was seen more than once but under ten times. The V and J genes are TRBV28 and TRBJ2-7, with TRBD2 matching over 8 bases. The length of the CDR3 is 19 residues. Germline values: CDR1 MDHEN, CDR2 SYDVKM. The trim removed 0 bases at V and 0 bases at J, leaving 13 bases unmatched. This chain's CDR3 is CASSLWPWRTSSSSYEQYF. The CDR3 DNA reads as TGTGCCAGCAGTTTATGGCCGTGGCGGACTAGCTCCAGCTCCTACGAGCAGTACTTC.

This clonotype was found many times. The CDR3 DNA reads TGTGCCAGCAGTCCCACAGGGGGAAATCAAGAGACCCAGTACTTC. This codes for CASSPTGGNQETQYF. The gene calls are TRBV7-9 and TRBJ2-5; the match to TRBD1 covers 8 bases. The V segment lost 6 bases and the J segment 2 bases; nucleotides outside the gene matches: 8. The V gene's germline CDR1 is SEHNR and CDR2 FQNEAQ (reference sequence). CDR3 length: 15 residues.

The chain carries TRBV30 and TRBJ2-7; TRBD2 aligns across 11 bases. Germline lookup yields CDR1 GTSNPN and CDR2 SVGIG (reference sequence). The trim removed 5 bases at V and 5 bases at J, leaving 5 bases unmatched. There are 13 residues in the CDR3. The CDR3 nucleotides read TGTGCCTGGCAGACTAGCGGGAACAACGAGCAGTACTTC. This codes for CAWQTSGNNEQYF.

The chain has TRBV28 and TRBJ2-5; D possibly uses TRBD1 or TRBD2 (5 bases each). The DNA end is more similar to TRBJ2-1, so the J call may be wrong. This CDR3 region has 15 residues. The V gene's germline CDR1 is MDHEN and CDR2 SYDVKM. The CDR3 nucleotides read TGTGCCAGCACCCCTACGGGACCCAGGCCTCGGGAGCAGTTCTTC. Translation gives CASTPTGPRPREQFF.

This clonotype came up many times. This chain uses TRBV28 with TRBJ2-4; 9 positions agree with TRBD1. This CDR3 is built from 14 residues. With 5 bases clipped from V and 6 bases from J, the junction kept 5 bases outside the gene matches. The germline V gene has CDR1 MDHEN and CDR2 SYDVKM. The CDR3 DNA follows: TGTGCCAGCAGTCAAGGACAGGGGCCAAACATTCAGTACTTC. It codes for CASSQGQGPNIQYF.

The chain uses TRBV4-3 and TRBJ2-7, with a weak D call TRBD2 (7 bases). The ends were cut back, 1 base at V and 3 bases at J, with 13 bases in the middle. This CDR3 comprises 15 residues. Germline CDR1 LGHNA, CDR2 YSLEER. The DNA of the CDR3 is TGCGCCAGCAGCCAAGGGGGGCTAGCGGTCTACGAGCAGTACTTC. This translates into CASSQGGLAVYEQYF.

There are a few counts of this clonotype. The chain joins TRBV28 to TRBJ1-2, with D uncertain. CDR3 length: 12 residues. The V gene's germline CDR1 is MDHEN and CDR2 SYDVKM. V lost 3 bases and J lost 7, with 9 bases in between. For the CDR3, the DNA is TGTGCCAGCAGTTTTGTCCTTCTTGGCTACACCTTC. Its translation: CASSFVLLGYTF.

The chain joins TRBV7-2 to TRBJ1-1; D possibly corresponds to TRBD1 (5 bases). V lost 0 bases to trimming and J lost 4 bases, with 15 bases between them. This CDR3 has 16 residues. Per germline, CDR1 SGHTA and CDR2 FQGNSA. Written as DNA, the CDR3 is TGTGCCAGCAGCTTAGCAAAACTCGGGGCGGGCACTGAAGCTTTCTTT. This encodes CASSLAKLGAGTEAFF.